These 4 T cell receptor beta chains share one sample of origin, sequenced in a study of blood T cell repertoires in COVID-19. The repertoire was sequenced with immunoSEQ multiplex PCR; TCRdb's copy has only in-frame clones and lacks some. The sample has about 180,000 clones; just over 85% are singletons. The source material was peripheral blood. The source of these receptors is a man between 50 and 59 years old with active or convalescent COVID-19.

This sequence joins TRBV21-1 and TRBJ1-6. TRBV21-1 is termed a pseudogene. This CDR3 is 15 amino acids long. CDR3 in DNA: TGTGCCAGCAGCAATTGCGATCCCGAGGATTCACCCCTCCACTTT. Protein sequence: CASSNCDPEDSPLHF.

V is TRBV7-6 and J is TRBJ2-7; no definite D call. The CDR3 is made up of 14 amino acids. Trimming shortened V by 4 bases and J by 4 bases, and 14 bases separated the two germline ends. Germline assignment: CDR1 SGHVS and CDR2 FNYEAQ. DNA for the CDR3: TGTGCCAGCAGCTCCGGGTTGACGGGTTACGAGCAGTACTTC. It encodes CASSSGLTGYEQYF. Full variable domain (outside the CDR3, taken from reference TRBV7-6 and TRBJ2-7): GAGVSQSPRYKVTKRGQDVALRCDPISGHVSLYWYRQALGQGPEFLTYFNYEAQQDKSGLPNDRFSAERPEGSISTLTIQRTEQRDSAMYRCASSSGLTGYEQYFGPGTRLTVT.

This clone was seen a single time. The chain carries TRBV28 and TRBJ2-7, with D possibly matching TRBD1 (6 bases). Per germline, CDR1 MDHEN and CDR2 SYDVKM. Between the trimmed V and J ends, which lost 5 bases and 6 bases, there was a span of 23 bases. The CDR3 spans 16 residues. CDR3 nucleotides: TGTGCCAGCAGTCTTAAAAGGGGGTATGGGTCAATCGAGCAGTACTTC. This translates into CASSLKRGYGSIEQYF.

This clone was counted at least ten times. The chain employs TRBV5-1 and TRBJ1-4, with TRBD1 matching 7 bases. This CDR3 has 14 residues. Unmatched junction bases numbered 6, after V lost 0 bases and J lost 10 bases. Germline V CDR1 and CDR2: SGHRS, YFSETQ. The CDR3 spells CASSLGGQDRKLFF. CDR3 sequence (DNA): TGCGCCAGCAGCTTGGGCGGACAGGATAGAAAACTGTTTTTT.